The clone carrying this T cell receptor beta chain was detected ten times or more. What it recognizes is unknown. The germline V gene has CDR1 SQVTM and CDR2 ANQGSEA. CDR3 length: 16 amino acids. V shed 2 bases, J shed 0 bases, and the junction held 10 bases outside the gene matches. The data were taken from a study of CD8 T cells in ankylosing spondylitis. The study's findings and limits: Seemingly characteristic of ankylosing spondylitis blood was a TCR beta motif consisting of roughly 8 highly homologous variants. In ankylosing spondylitis patients, matched synovial fluid reportedly showed significant enrichment of disease-linked clones. Previously reported in reactive arthritis synovial fluid and blood were some of the motif variants.

TCRdb re-called the 5' RACE reads with MiXCR, one entry per CDR3 protein. The sample has 700,000 to 1,000,000 distinct CDR3 sequences, about an eighth seen once. The chain links TRBV29-1 to TRBJ2-7; 7 bases agree with TRBD1. The TCR was taken from a male donor with ankylosing spondylitis. What was sequenced was blood, either unsorted or a sorted T cell fraction (not recorded which). The CDR3 nucleotides are TGCAGCGTTGAAACGATGACAGGGCCTTTCTCCTACGAGCAGTACTTC. Its translation: CSVETMTGPFSYEQYF.